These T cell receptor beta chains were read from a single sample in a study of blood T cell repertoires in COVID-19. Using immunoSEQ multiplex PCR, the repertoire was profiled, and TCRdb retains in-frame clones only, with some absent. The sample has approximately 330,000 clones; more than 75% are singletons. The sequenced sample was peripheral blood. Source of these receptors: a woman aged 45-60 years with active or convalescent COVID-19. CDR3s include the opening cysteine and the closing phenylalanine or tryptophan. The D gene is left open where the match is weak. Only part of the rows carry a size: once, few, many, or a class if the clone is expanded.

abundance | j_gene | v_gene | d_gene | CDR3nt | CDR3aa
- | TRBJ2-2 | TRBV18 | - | TGTGCCAGCTCACGAACTACCCGGGAGCTGTTTTTT | CASSRTTRELFF
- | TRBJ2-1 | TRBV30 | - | TGTGCCTGTGCCCGCGGGGCCGGCTCCTACAATGAGCAGTTCTTC | CACARGAGSYNEQFF
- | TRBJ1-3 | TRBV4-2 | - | TGTGCCAGCAGCCAAGAGAACAGGGACTCTGGAAACACCATATATTTT | CASSQENRDSGNTIYF
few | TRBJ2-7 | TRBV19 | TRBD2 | TGTGCCAGTAGTATCAGCGGGGCAGCCTACTACGAGCAGTACTTC | CASSISGAAYYEQYF
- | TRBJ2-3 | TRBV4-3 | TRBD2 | TGCGCCAGCAGCCAAGAACTAGCGGGGGGAACAGATACGCAGTATTTT | CASSQELAGGTDTQYF
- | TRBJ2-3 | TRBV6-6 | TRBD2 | TGTGCCAGCAGCTCCGCCCCGGGACTAGCGGGAGACCGCACAGATACGCAGTATTTT | CASSSAPGLAGDRTDTQYF
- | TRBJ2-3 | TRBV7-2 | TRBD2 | TGTGCCAGCAGCTCCGCCCTCGGGGGAGGGTTAGAAATCACAGATACGCAGTATTTT | CASSSALGGGLEITDTQYF
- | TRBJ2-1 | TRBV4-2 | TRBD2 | TGTGCCAGCAGCCAAGCTCTAATTCTGGCAGCTAGCGGGAGGCCCGCTCACAATGAGCAGTTCTTC | CASSQALILAASGRPAHNEQFF
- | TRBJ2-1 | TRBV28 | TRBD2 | TGTGCCAGCAGTTTCAGACTAGCGGTCTACAATGAGCAGTTCTTC | CASSFRLAVYNEQFF
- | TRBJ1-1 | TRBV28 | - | TGTGCCAGCAGTCTGCTCCGCGGGGCCACTGAAGCTTTCTTT | CASSLLRGATEAFF
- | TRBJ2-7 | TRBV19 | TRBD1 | TGTGCCAGTAGTATGCTCTTTGGGACAGGGCCCTTTGAGCAGTACTTC | CASSMLFGTGPFEQYF
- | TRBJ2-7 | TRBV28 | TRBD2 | TGTGCCAGCAGTCGTCGGGGACTAGCGGAGGTGGAAATTACCTACGAGCAGTACTTC | CASSRRGLAEVEITYEQYF
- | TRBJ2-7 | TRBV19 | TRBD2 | TGTGCCAGTAGTCCGGGACTAGCGGGCGCCTACGAGCAGTACTTC | CASSPGLAGAYEQYF
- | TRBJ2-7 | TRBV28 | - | TGTGCCAGCAGTTTGATTGGCCTAGCGCTTAGCTCCTACGAGCAGTACTTC | CASSLIGLALSSYEQYF
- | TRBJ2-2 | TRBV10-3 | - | TGTGCCACCGAACAGGGTCCCCCCGCGAACACCGGGGAGCTGTTTTTT | CATEQGPPANTGELFF
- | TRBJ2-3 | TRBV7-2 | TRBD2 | TGTGCCAGCAGCTTAGCAGCTAGCGGAAGTCTATTAGATACGCAGTATTTT | CASSLAASGSLLDTQYF
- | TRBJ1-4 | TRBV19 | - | TGTGCCAGTAGTATCGGTGCCAGGGGCTTCTACGTCGGTGAAAAACTGTTTTTT | CASSIGARGFYVGEKLFF
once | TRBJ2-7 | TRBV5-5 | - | TGTGCCAGCAGTCATCCCAATCAAGAGGACGAGCAGTACTTC | CASSHPNQEDEQYF
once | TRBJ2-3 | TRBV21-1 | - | TGTGCCAGCAGCCAGGAGGTAGATACGCAGTATTTT | CASSQEVDTQYF
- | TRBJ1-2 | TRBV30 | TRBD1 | TGTGCCTGGAGTGTAGGGGGCAGTTACTATGGCTACACCTTC | CAWSVGGSYYGYTF
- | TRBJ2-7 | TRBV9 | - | TGTGCCAGCAGCGTTTCCGATGCTAGAGGCGAGCAGTACTTC | CASSVSDARGEQYF
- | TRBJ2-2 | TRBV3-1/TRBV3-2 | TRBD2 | TGTGCCAGCAGTCGATACGGGACTAGCGGGGGATCGGGCACCGGGGAGCTGTTTTTT | CASSRYGTSGGSGTGELFF
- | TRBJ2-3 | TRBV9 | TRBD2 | TGTGCCAGCAGCTTCGGACCCATAGCGGGAGAGGGGGCAGATACGCAGTATTTT | CASSFGPIAGEGADTQYF
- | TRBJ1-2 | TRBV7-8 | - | TGTGCCAGCAGCTTAGCTACTAACTATGGCTACACCTTC | CASSLATNYGYTF
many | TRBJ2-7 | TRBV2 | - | TGTGCCAGCAGTTACAAGGACTTCGAGCAGTACTTC | CASSYKDFEQYF
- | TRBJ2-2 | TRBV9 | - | TGTGCCAGCAGCGACCAACCTAGGCAGACGGGCGGGGAGCTGTTTTTT | CASSDQPRQTGGELFF
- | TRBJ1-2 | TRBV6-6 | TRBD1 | TGTGCCAGCAGTCCTACAGGGGTTGGCTACACCTTC | CASSPTGVGYTF
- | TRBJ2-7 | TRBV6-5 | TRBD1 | TGTGCCAGCAGTTACCCAGGACAGGGATTGGACGAGCAGTACTTC | CASSYPGQGLDEQYF
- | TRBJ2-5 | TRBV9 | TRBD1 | TGTGCCAGCAGCCCCCGCGGACAGGGGCAAGAGACCCAGTACTTC | CASSPRGQGQETQYF
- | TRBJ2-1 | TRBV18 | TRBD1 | TGTGCCAGCTCACCAGGGACAGGGGACAATGAGCAGTTCTTC | CASSPGTGDNEQFF
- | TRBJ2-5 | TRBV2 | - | TGTGCCAGCAGGCTAGGCCAAGAGACCCAGTACTTC | CASRLGQETQYF
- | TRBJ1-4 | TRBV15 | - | TGTGCCACCAGCAGAGATGACAGCACACTAACTAATGAAAAACTGTTTTTT | CATSRDDSTLTNEKLFF
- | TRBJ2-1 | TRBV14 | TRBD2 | TGTGCCAGCAGCCGAAGTGTTGCGGGGGACCTCTCCTACAATGAGCAGTTCTTC | CASSRSVAGDLSYNEQFF
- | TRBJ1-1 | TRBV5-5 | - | TGTGCCAGCAGCTTAGGAACACAGTTGAACACTGAAGCTTTCTTT | CASSLGTQLNTEAFF
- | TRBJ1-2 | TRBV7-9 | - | TGTGCCAGCAGCTCCGCGGGAGTCGCTGGCTACACCTTC | CASSSAGVAGYTF
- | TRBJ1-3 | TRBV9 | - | TGTGCCAGCACCGGGGGTGATCGGGAGGACTCTGGAAACACCATATATTTT | CASTGGDREDSGNTIYF
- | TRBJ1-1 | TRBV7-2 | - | TGTGCCAGCAGCTTAGCAGGCAGGGTCGAGGTCGGCACTGAAGCTTTCTTT | CASSLAGRVEVGTEAFF
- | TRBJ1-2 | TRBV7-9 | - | TGTGCCAGCAGCTGGGCGATGAGGGATCACTATGGCTACACCTTC | CASSWAMRDHYGYTF
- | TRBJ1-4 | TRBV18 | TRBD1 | TGTGCCAGCTCAAGGACAGGGGGAGATGAAAAACTGTTTTTT | CASSRTGGDEKLFF
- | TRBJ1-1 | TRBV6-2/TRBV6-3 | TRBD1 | TGTGCCAGCAGTTTCCAACGGGACAGGTTCACACAGGGGAACACTGAAGCTTTCTTT | CASSFQRDRFTQGNTEAFF
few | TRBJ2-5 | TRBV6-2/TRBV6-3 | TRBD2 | TGTGCCAGCAGTTGGGGACTAGCGGGTTTTGGCGAGACCCAGTACTTC | CASSWGLAGFGETQYF